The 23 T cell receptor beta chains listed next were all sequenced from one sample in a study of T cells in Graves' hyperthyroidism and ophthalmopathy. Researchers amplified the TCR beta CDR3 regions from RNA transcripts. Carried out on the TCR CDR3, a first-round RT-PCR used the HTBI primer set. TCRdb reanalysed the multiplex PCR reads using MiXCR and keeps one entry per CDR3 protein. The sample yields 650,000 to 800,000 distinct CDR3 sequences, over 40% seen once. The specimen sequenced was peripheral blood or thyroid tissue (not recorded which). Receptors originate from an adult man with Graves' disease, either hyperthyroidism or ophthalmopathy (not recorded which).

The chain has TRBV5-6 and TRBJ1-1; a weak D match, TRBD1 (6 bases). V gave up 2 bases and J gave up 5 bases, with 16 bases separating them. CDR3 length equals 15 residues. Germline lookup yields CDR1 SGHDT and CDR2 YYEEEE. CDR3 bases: TGTGCCAGCAGCTTCATGGACAGCGGGGCAACTGAAGCTTTCTTT. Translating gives CASSFMDSGATEAFF.

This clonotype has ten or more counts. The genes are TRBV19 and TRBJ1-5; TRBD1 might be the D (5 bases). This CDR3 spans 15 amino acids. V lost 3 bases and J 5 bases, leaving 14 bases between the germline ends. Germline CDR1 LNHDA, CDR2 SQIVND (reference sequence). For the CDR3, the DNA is TGTGCCAGTAGTATCGGGGCAGGTGCTTATCAGCCCCAGCATTTT. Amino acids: CASSIGAGAYQPQHF.

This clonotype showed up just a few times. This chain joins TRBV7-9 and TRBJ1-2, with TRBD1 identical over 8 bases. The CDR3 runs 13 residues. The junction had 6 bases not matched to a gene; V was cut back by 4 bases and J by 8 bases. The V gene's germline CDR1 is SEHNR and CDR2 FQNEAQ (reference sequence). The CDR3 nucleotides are TGTGCCAGCAGCTCTTCAGGGGGCCGGGGCTACACCTTC. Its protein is CASSSSGGRGYTF.

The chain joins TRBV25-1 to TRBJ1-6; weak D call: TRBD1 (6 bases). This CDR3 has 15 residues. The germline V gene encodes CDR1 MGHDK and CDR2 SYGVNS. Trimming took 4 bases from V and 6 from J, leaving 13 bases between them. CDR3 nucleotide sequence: TGTGCCAGCAGTGCTAGGGGGGACCTTAATTCACCCCTCCACTTT. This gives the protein CASSARGDLNSPLHF.

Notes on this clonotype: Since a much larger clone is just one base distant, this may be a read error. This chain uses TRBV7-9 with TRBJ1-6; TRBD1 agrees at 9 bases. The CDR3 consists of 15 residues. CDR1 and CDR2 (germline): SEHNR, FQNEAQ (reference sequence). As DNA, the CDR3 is TGTGTCAGCAGCCCTTCAGGGACAGGGAAGTCACCCCTCCACTTT. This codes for CVSSPSGTGKSPLHF.

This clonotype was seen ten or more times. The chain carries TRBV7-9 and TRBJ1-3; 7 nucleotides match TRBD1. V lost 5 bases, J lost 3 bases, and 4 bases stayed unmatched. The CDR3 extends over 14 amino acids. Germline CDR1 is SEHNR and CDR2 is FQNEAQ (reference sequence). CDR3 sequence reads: CASSLGQLGNTIYF. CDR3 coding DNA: TGTGCCAGCAGCCTGGGACAGCTTGGAAACACCATATATTTT.

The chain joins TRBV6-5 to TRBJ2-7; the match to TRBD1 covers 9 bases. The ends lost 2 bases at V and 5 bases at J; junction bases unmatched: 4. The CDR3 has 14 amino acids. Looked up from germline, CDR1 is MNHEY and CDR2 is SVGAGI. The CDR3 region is CASSYIQGANEQYF. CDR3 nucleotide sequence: TGTGCCAGCAGTTACATACAGGGGGCGAACGAGCAGTACTTC.

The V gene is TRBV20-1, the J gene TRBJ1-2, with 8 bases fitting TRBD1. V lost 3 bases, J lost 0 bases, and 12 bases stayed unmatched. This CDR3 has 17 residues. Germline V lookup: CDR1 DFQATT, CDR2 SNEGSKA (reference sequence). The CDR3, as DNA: TGCAGTGCTAGGACAAACAGGGGGGGCACGACTAACTATGGCTACACCTTC. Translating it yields CSARTNRGGTTNYGYTF.

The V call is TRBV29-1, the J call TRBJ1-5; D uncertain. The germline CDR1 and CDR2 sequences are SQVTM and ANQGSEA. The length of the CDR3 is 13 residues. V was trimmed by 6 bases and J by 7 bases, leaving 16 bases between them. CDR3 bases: TGCAGCGTCCCAAGCGGGGTCGGGCAGCCCCAGCATTTT. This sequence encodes CSVPSGVGQPQHF.

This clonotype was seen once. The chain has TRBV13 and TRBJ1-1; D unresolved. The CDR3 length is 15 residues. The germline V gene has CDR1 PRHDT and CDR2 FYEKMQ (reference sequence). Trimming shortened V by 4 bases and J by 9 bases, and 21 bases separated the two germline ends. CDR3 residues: CASSSCEGSYDKAFF. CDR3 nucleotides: TGTGCCAGCAGCTCCTGTGAAGGGAGCTACGATAAAGCTTTCTTT.

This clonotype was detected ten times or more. The CDR3 loop is CASSVQGNQPQHF. The CDR3, as DNA: TGTGCCAGCAGTGTTCAGGGGAATCAGCCCCAGCATTTT. The V call is TRBV2, the J call TRBJ1-5; possibly TRBD1 for D (6 bases). The CDR3 has 13 residues. Trimming shortened V by 4 bases and J by 4 bases, and 8 bases separated the two germline ends. Germline V gives CDR1 SNHLY, CDR2 FYNNEI.

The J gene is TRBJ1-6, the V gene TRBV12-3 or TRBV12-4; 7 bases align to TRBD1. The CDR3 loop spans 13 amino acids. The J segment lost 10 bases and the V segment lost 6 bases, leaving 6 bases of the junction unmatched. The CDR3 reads CASRTGFGSPLHF. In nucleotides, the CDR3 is TGTGCCAGCAGGACAGGGTTTGGGTCACCCCTCCACTTT.

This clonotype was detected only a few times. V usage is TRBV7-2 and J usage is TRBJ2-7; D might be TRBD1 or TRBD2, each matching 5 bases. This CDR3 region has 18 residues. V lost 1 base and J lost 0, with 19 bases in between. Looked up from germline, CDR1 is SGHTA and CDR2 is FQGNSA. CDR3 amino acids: CASSLVLTQGPRSYEQYF. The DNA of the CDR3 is TGTGCCAGCAGCTTAGTCCTCACGCAGGGACCCCGCTCCTACGAGCAGTACTTC.

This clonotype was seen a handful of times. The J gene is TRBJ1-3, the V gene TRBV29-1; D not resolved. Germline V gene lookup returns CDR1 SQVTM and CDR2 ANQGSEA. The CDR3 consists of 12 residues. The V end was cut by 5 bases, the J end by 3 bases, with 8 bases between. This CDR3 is CSVMGFGNTIYF. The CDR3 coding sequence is TGCAGCGTTATGGGGTTTGGAAACACCATATATTTT.

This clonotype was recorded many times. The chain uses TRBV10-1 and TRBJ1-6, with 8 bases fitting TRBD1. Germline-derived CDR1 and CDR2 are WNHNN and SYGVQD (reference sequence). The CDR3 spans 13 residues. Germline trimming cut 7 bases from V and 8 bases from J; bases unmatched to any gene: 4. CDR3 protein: CASNQGADSPLHF. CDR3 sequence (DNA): TGCGCCAGCAACCAGGGGGCTGATTCACCCCTCCACTTT.

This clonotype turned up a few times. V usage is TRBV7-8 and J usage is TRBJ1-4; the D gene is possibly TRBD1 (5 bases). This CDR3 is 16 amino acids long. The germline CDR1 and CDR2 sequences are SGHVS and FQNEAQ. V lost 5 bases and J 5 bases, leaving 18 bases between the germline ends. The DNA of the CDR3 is TGTGCCAGCAGCCGTTATACCGGGACGCCGAATGAAAAACTGTTTTTT. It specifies CASSRYTGTPNEKLFF. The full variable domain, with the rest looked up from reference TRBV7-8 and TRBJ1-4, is GAGVSQSPRYKVAKRGQDVALRCDPISGHVSLFWYQQALGQGPEFLTYFQNEAQLDKSGLPSDRFFAERPEGSVSTLKIQRTQQEDSAVYLCASSRYTGTPNEKLFFGSGTQLSVL.

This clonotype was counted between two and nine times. This CDR3 is CASRELAGGNEQFF. In DNA form, the CDR3 reads TGTGCCAGCAGGGAACTAGCGGGAGGGAATGAGCAGTTCTTC. The chain carries TRBV25-1 and TRBJ2-5; 13 bases agree with TRBD2. The J call may be mistaken, given a closer DNA end match to TRBJ2-1. The CDR3 consists of 14 residues. The germline V gene has CDR1 MGHDK and CDR2 SYGVNS.

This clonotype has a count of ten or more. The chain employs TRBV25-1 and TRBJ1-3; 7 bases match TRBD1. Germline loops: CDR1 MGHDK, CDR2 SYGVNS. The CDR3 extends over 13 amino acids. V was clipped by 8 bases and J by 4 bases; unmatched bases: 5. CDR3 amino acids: CASSTGPGNTIYF. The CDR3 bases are TGTGCCAGCTCGACAGGGCCAGGAAACACCATATATTTT. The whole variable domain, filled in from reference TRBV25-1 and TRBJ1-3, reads EADIYQTPRYLVIGTGKKITLECSQTMGHDKMYWYQQDPGMELHLIHYSYGVNSTEKGDLSSESTVSRIRTEHFPLTLESARPSHTSQYLCASSTGPGNTIYFGEGSWLTVV.

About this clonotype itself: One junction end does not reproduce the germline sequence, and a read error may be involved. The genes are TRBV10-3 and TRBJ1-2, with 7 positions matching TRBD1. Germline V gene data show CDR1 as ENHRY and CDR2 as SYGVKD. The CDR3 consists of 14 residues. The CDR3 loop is CASSENIGGQGYTF. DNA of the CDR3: TGTGCCAGCAGTGAGAATATAGGGGGCCAGGGCTACACCTTC.

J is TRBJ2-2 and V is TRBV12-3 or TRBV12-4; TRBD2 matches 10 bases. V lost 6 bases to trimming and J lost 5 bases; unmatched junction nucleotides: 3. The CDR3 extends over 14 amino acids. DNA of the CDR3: TGTGCCAGCAGATCTAGCGGGAGTACCGGGGAGCTGTTTTTT. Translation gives CASRSSGSTGELFF.

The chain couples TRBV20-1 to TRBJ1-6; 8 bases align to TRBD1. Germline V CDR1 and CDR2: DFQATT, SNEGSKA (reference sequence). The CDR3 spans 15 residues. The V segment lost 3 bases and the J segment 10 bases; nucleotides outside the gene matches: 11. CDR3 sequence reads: CSASQMTGAKSPLHF. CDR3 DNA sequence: TGCAGTGCTAGCCAGATGACAGGGGCAAAATCACCCCTCCACTTT.

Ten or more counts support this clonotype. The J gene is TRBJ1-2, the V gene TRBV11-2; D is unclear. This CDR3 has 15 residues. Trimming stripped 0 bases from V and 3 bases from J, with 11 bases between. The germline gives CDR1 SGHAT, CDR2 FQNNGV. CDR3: CASSLEREADYGYTF. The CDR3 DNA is TGTGCCAGCAGCTTAGAGCGGGAGGCGGACTATGGCTACACCTTC.

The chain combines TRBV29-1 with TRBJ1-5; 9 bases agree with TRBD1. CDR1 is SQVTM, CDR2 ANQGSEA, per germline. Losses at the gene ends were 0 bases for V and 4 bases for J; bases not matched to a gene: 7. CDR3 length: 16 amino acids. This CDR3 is CSVEDTDRGGNQPQHF. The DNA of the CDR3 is TGCAGCGTTGAAGATACGGACAGGGGCGGGAATCAGCCCCAGCATTTT. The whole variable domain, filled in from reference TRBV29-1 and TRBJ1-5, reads SAVISQKPSRDICQRGTSLTIQCQVDSQVTMMFWYRQQPGQSLTLIATANQGSEATYESGFVIDKFPISRPNLTFSTLTVSNMSPEDSSIYLCSVEDTDRGGNQPQHFGDGTRLSIL.